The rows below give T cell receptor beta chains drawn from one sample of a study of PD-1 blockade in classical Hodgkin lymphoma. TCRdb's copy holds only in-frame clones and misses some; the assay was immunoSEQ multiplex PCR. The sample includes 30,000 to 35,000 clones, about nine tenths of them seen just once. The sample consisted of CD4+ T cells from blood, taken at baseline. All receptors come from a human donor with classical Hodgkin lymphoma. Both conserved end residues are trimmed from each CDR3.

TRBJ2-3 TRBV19 ASRGLAGEVWDTQY
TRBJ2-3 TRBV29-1 SVEEKRLAGTDTQY
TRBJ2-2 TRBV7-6 ASSRSGRSGELF
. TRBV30 AWSVRTGGYEQY
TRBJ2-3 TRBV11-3 ASSLGSHPPTDTQY
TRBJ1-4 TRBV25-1 ASSEWATNEKLF
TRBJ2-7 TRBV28 ASAGKRDTYEQY
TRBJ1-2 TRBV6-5 ASSYGGQGNYGYT
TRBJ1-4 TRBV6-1 ASSEGTVGREKLF
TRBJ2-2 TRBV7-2 ASSLGIVDTGELF
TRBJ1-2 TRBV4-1 ASSQDGGLTNYGYT
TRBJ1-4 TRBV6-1 ASSPGHQLREKLF
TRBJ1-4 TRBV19 ASSPGTGDEKLF
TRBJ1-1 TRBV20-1 SATDTEAF
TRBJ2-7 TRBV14 ASSQSVVLSYEQY
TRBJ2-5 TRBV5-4 ASSPHRGLAGGRETQY
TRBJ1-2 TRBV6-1 ASSPEVRGSPGGT
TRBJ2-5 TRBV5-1 ASSFARGQKTQY
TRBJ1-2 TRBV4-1 ASSPQTNSHYGYT
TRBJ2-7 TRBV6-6 ASTSMGQVY
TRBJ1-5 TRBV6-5 ASSTREGNQPQH
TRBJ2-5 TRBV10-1 ASSVTGSGTQY
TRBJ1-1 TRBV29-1 SVVHDREAF
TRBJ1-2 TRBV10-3 AIHPRQGRTNYGYT
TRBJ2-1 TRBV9 ASSVAPGSSYNEQF
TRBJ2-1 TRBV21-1 ASNHPSGRLGNEQF
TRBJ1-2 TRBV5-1 ASSLWSGGNIGGYT
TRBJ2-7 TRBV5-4 ASSFGTSGISLYEQY
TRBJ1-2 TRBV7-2 ASSNDRGMIGYT
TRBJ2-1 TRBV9 ASSVVSGSGHNEQF
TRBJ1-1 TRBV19 ASSIPAGMNTEAF
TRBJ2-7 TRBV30 AWRQNLASYEQY
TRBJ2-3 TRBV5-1 ASSGRGDWTDTQY
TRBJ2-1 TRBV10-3 AIRSRWGDEQF
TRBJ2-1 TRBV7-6 ASSLVQGRYNEQF
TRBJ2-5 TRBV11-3 ASSLDHQETQY
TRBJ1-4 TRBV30 AWSVMGAKNEKLF
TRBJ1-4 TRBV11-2 ASSPSGGGAGELF
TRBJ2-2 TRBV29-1 SVVGSGELF
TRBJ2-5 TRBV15 ATSRGGQARQETQY
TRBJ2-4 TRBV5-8 ASSFSGSTKNIQY
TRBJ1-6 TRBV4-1 ASRLQGGNYNSPLH